This TCR beta chain was documented in a study of cytomegalovirus exposure and HLA in healthy donors (dated by TCRdb to 2015 to 2018). Background for the entire study: A later analysis indicated that the 130 or so validation repertoires were generated on the platform also employed for the roughly 650 repertoires of the first cohort. The study aimed to test whether signatures of past pathogen exposure could be identified by cataloging public T cell receptors. In addition to the first cohort of 500 to 850 subjects, a separate validation cohort of 120 different subjects was used. To predict cytomegalovirus infection status, the study brought together high-throughput TCR immunosequencing, statistical association of individual TCRs with disease status, and machine learning.

Overall study outcomes, separate from this receptor: The classifier was reported to diagnose cytomegalovirus status with high specificity and sensitivity in both the original cohort and the validation cohort. Three of the identified cytomegalovirus-associated TCR beta chains were confirmed in vitro to be specific for cytomegalovirus antigens. It was suggested by the authors that the approach could potentially be generalized to other disease states and immunological phenotypes. Most TCR sequences were observed very rarely across donors, whereas some public TCRs were present in many individuals. In a later analysis, TCRs clustered in the first cohort were found to also tend to co-occur in the roughly 130 validation repertoires, with about 93% of cluster scores above 0. A later analysis lacked HLA typing for the validation cohort, so it scored co-occurrence in that cohort across all 110 or so repertoires. A total of 164 TCR beta chains were listed by the study as associated with cytomegalovirus.

Worth noting for this clone: Its specific antigen is unknown. Qualities for individual bases were not recorded, and no much larger clone is one base off.

Donors formed part of the validation cohort, which comprised about 130 subjects and was distinct from the first cohort of over 500 subjects. The CDR3 numbers 14 residues from cysteine through phenylalanine. Of the read, only the CDR3 DNA is kept; its 42 bases are in frame from base 1. V loses 5 bases, J loses 4 bases, and the germline ends lie 14 bases apart. The germline V gene supplies CDR1 SGHAT and CDR2 FQNNGV. To prepare the library, the immunoSEQ multiplex PCR assay was applied. From the authors' description of their analysis: To diagnose cytomegalovirus status from the catalog of TCR beta chain sequences, a statistical classification framework was built. TCRdb's version of the immuneACCESS table is confined to in-frame rearrangements and falls short of the full clone set. An unresolved V gene accounts for under half of the shortfall where checked; the remainder is of unknown origin. Clone size and V and J calls were adopted from that table, with D and trimming inferred from the DNA. This sample is represented by about 82,000 clones; 90% to 95% of them were singletons. In total, the top ten clones hold roughly 0.65% of the sample.

The V and J genes are TRBV11-2 and TRBJ1-1; the D gene remains uncertain. This sequence was found in a man aged 18 to 29 in good health and CMV-seronegative. Sample: PBMCs. The bases are TGTGCCAGCAGCGAATTACGCGGGGTCACTGAAGCTTTCTTT. This is translated as CASSELRGVTEAFF.